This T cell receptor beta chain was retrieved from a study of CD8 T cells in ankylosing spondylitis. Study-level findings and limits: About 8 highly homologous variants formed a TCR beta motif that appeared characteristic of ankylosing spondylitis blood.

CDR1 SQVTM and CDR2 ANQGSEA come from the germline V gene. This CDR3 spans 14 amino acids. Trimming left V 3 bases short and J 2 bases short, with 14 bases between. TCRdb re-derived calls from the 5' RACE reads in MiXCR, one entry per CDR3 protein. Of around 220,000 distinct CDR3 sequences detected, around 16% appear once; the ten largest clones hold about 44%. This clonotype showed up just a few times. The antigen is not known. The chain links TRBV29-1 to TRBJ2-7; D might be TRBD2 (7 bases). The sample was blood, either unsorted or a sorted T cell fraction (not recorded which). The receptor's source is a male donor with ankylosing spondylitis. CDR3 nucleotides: TGCAGCGTTGAGGTGGAGGGGGGGACCTACGAGCAGTACTTC. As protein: CSVEVEGGTYEQYF.